This is a list of T cell receptor beta chains from one sample in a study of blood T cell repertoires in COVID-19. Some clones are missing from TCRdb's copy, which holds only in-frame ones; the method was immunoSEQ multiplex PCR. The data show about 100,000 clones, with just over 90% seen just once and approximately 2% held by the top ten. The sample taken for sequencing was peripheral blood. The receptors originated from a man aged 45-65 years with active COVID-19. CDR3s include the opening cysteine and the closing phenylalanine or tryptophan.

v_call	j_call	cdr3_aa
TRBV5-1	TRBJ1-4	CASSPNPTGEKLFF
TRBV9	TRBJ1-4	CASSVGPGDGNEKLFF
TRBV5-4	TRBJ2-4	CASSPTEDRDLAKNIQYF
TRBV12-3/TRBV12-4	TRBJ1-1	CASMENGYTEAFF
TRBV5-1	TRBJ1-2	CASSLAGGVLGYTF
TRBV19	TRBJ1-1	CASKAGMNTEAFF
TRBV10-1	TRBJ2-7	CASSESGLAGAPPYEQYF
TRBV18	TRBJ2-1	CASSPGLSSYNEQFF
TRBV7-9	TRBJ1-6	CASSLMGDSNNSPLHF
TRBV4-1	TRBJ2-5	CASSQDLVGGRGETQYF
TRBV4-2	TRBJ2-5	CASSQKVGTEDQETQYF
TRBV18	TRBJ1-2	CASSPEVVGGAYGYTF
TRBV5-1	TRBJ2-3	CASSGIAGEGDTQYF
TRBV2	TRBJ1-5	CASRRTPNVSNQPQHF